Listed below are T cell receptor beta chains from one sample, sequenced in a study of cytomegalovirus exposure and HLA in healthy donors. Libraries were prepared by immunoSEQ multiplex PCR; TCRdb keeps only in-frame clonotypes and omits some of them. The sample records 90,000 to 110,000 clones, around 72% being singletons. Sequenced material: PBMCs. These receptors originate from a man aged 25 to 40 in good health and CMV-seronegative. CDR3s include the opening cysteine and the closing phenylalanine or tryptophan. D genes are given only for firm matches.

v_call	j_call	d_call	cdr3_aa
TRBV7-2	TRBJ1-1	-	CASSLGPRNTEAFF
TRBV2	TRBJ2-1	-	CASNGVQSYNEQFF
TRBV19	TRBJ2-7	-	CASRDSRPYEQYF
TRBV27	TRBJ2-7	TRBD1	CASSFRPGQGDEQYF
TRBV28	TRBJ1-2	TRBD1	CASRSGGADYGYTF
TRBV29-1	TRBJ2-7	TRBD2	CSVEVSGREGYEQYF
TRBV9	TRBJ1-1	-	CASSITENTEAFF
TRBV6-1	TRBJ2-3	-	CASSGEYTDTQYF
TRBV30	TRBJ2-4	-	CAWGPGSKNIQYF
TRBV11-3	TRBJ1-4	-	CASSTDRGATNEKLFF
TRBV7-2	TRBJ2-7	TRBD2	CASSSLAGAPSEQYF
TRBV5-1	TRBJ1-1	TRBD1	CASSLEAGGLTEAFF
TRBV5-1	TRBJ1-4	TRBD1	CASSKSGQPLEKLFF
TRBV5-1	TRBJ1-1	-	CASSLGGLIREAFF
TRBV4-2	TRBJ2-5	TRBD1	CASSQEGGQGQETQYF
TRBV28	TRBJ1-1	-	CASSLGGAYRATEAFF
TRBV28	TRBJ2-1	-	CASSAPMSGDYNEQFF
TRBV5-4	TRBJ2-3	TRBD1	CASSLDGQGTDTQYF
TRBV6-1	TRBJ1-1	-	CASSELAGRGNTEAFF
TRBV7-2	TRBJ1-1	-	CASSSQGPGTEAFF
TRBV6-1	TRBJ1-5	-	CASSGNQPQHF
TRBV5-4	TRBJ2-7	TRBD2	CASSPWGGTSVYEQYF
TRBV7-2	TRBJ1-2	-	CASSFRGMRGYTF
TRBV19	TRBJ2-1	TRBD1	CASSIVRDRVGNEQFF
TRBV7-8	TRBJ1-1	-	CASSLYLNTEAFF
TRBV6-5	TRBJ2-7	TRBD1	CASGSGTGLNEQYF
TRBV9	TRBJ2-5	TRBD2	CASSVAPGLAGETQYF
TRBV19	TRBJ1-1	-	CASRPQEGSEAFF
TRBV5-1	TRBJ1-1	-	CASSLVAGAGNTEAFF
TRBV5-6	TRBJ1-4	-	CASSRRGNEKLFF
TRBV27	TRBJ1-5	-	CASSSLGGGDNQPQHF
TRBV19	TRBJ2-5	TRBD1	CASSIMMAGTGWETQYF
TRBV11-2	TRBJ2-3	-	CASSLRMAFLKTDTQYF
TRBV5-4	TRBJ1-5	TRBD1	CASSSDRGGQPQHF
TRBV6-5	TRBJ1-2	-	CASSAGSFFGYTF
TRBV28	TRBJ1-2	-	CASSLPPVRDNYGYTF
TRBV15	TRBJ1-2	-	CATSPKVGAGGYTF
TRBV29-1	TRBJ1-4	-	CSVDQVGGNEKLFF
TRBV18	TRBJ2-5	-	CASSYQLETQYF
TRBV28	TRBJ2-1	TRBD2	CASLPGLAGNNEQFF
TRBV19	TRBJ1-2	TRBD1	CASSRTGQTNYGYTF
TRBV6-6	TRBJ1-6	-	CASSSPSRDSPLHF
TRBV7-9	TRBJ2-5	TRBD2	CASRPSGSSETQYF
TRBV6-5	TRBJ1-1	-	CASSYSADTEAFF
TRBV6-1	-	-	CASSDNYEQYF
TRBV2	TRBJ2-7	TRBD2	CASSEAIAGGYEQYF
TRBV5-5	TRBJ2-2	TRBD1	CASSPVTGGINTGELFF
TRBV5-4	TRBJ2-3	-	CASSLALGGGTDTQYF
TRBV6-5	TRBJ1-3	-	CASSSPGDTIYF
TRBV4-2	TRBJ2-2	-	CASSGSVSGELFF